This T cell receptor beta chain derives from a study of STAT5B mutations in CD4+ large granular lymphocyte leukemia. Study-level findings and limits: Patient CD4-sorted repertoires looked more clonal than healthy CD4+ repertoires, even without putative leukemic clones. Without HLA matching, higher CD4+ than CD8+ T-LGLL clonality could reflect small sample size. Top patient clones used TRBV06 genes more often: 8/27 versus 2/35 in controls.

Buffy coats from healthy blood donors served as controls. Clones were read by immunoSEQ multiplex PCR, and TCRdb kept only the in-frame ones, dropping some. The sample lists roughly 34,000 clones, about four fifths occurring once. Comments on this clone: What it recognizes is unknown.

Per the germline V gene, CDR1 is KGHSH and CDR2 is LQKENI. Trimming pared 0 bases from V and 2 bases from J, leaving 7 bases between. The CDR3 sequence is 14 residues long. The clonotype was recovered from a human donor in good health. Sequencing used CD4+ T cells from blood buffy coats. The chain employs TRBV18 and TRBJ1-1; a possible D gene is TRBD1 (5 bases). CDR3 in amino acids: CASSPPTANTEAFF. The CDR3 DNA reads TGTGCCAGCTCACCACCGACAGCTAACACTGAAGCTTTCTTT.